The 8 T cell receptor beta chains given below trace back to one sample, sequenced in a study of OX40 agonist ivuxolimab in advanced cancers. Clones were sequenced by immunoSEQ multiplex PCR, and TCRdb holds only the in-frame ones, with some missing. This sample has under 80,000 clones, with 80% to 90% found just once. The source material was CD4+ or CD8+ T cells sorted from blood, sampled in a trial of the OX40 agonist ivuxolimab. Receptors originate from an adult with an advanced solid tumor such as melanoma, head and neck, liver or kidney cancer.

This clone has more than one count but fewer than ten. The chain employs TRBV11-1 and TRBJ1-4; 8 bases align to TRBD1. Trimming at V came to 4 bases and at J to 7 bases, leaving 11 bases not matched to a gene. CDR1 SGHAT and CDR2 FQDESV come from the germline V gene (reference sequence). The CDR3 is made up of 16 amino acids. The CDR3 protein is CASSSLDGGTGEKLFF. The CDR3 coding sequence is TGTGCCAGCAGCTCTCTGGATGGCGGGACAGGTGAAAAACTGTTTTTT.

The chain combines TRBV29-1 with TRBJ1-1, with D perhaps matching TRBD1 (6 bases). The CDR3 has 14 amino acids. V lost 7 bases to trimming and J lost 1 base, with 16 bases between them. Looked up from germline, CDR1 is SQVTM and CDR2 is ANQGSEA. The CDR3 sequence: CSDRQGFTNTEAFF. DNA of the CDR3: TGCAGCGACCGCCAGGGGTTTACGAACACTGAAGCTTTCTTT.

Remarks on this clone: The sample contains more than one DNA sequence encoding this CDR3. The chain uses TRBV11-3 and TRBJ2-3, with D perhaps TRBD2 (6 bases). Trimming stripped 1 base from V and 1 base from J, with 6 bases between. Germline V gene data show CDR1 as SGHNT and CDR2 as YENEEA. The CDR3 has 14 amino acids. The CDR3, as DNA: TGTGCCAGCAGCTTAGGCGGGGGCACAGATACGCAGTATTTT. Translation gives CASSLGGGTDTQYF.

The rearrangement links TRBV5-5 to TRBJ2-1, with 7 bases identical to TRBD1. V trimming: 2 bases; J trimming: 9 bases; junction bases outside the gene matches: 11. Germline-derived CDR1 and CDR2 are SGHKS and YYEKEE (reference sequence). The CDR3 runs 15 residues. CDR3 DNA: TGTGCCAGCAGCTTCTACCAGACAGGGACGAGTGAGCAGTTCTTC. It encodes CASSFYQTGTSEQFF.

The gene calls are TRBV4-2 and TRBJ2-7; 9 bases align to TRBD2. V shed 1 base, J shed 1 base, and the junction held 2 bases outside the gene matches. The germline V gene has CDR1 LGHNA and CDR2 YNFKEQ. The CDR3 spans 15 residues. The CDR3: CASSQGGLASYEQYF. CDR3 DNA: TGTGCCAGCAGCCAAGGTGGACTAGCGTCCTACGAGCAGTACTTC.

This chain connects TRBV28 to TRBJ1-1; D is undetermined. The CDR3 runs to 15 residues. CDR1 and CDR2 from the germline V gene are MDHEN and SYDVKM. Trimming took off 1 base at V and 0 bases at J, with 9 bases between the two ends. CDR3 sequence: CASSLLAAMNTEAFF. CDR3 nucleotides: TGTGCCAGCAGTTTATTGGCAGCTATGAACACTGAAGCTTTCTTT.

The gene calls are TRBV5-4 and TRBJ1-2; 10 bases map to TRBD1. With 4 bases clipped from V and 8 bases from J, the junction kept 14 bases outside the gene matches. This CDR3 is 16 amino acids long. CDR1 and CDR2 from the germline V gene are SGHNT and YYREEE (reference sequence). CDR3 residues: CASSPKTSGTGVGYTF. The CDR3 DNA reads TGTGCCAGCAGCCCAAAAACTTCCGGGACAGGGGTCGGCTACACCTTC.

The chain uses TRBV7-3 and TRBJ2-1, with a tentative D call TRBD1 (6 bases). This CDR3 has 14 amino acids. V gave up 4 bases and J gave up 7 bases, with 14 bases separating them. The germline V gene encodes CDR1 SGHTA and CDR2 FQGTGA. CDR3: CASSSSSQGNEQFF. The CDR3 coding sequence is TGTGCCAGCAGCTCCTCGTCACAGGGAAATGAGCAGTTCTTC.